One sample yielded the 10 T cell receptor beta chains listed below, sequenced in a study of cytomegalovirus exposure and HLA in healthy donors. The PCR employed 60 Vbeta primers together with 13 Jbeta primers. TCRdb's table, derived via immunoSEQ multiplex PCR, lists solely in-frame clones and lacks some. The sample lists around 55,000 clones, about 67% occurring once. The sequenced material came from PBMCs. These receptors came from a middle-aged man in good health and CMV-seropositive.

This clone was recorded a few times. This sequence joins TRBV4-3 and TRBJ2-6; 11 bases are a match to TRBD1. Germline V gene lookup returns CDR1 LGHNA and CDR2 YSLEER. The V gene end was trimmed by 0 bases and the J gene end by 1 base; junction bases not matched to a gene: 8. The CDR3 totals 20 residues. CDR3 region: CASSQEPRTGGVSGANVLTF. In DNA form, the CDR3 reads TGCGCCAGCAGCCAAGAACCCCGGACAGGGGGCGTATCTGGGGCCAACGTCCTGACTTTC.

In its sample, this clone was seen a few times. V usage is TRBV6-4 and J usage is TRBJ1-2, with 8 bases lining up with TRBD1. The CDR3 runs to 14 residues. Losses at the gene ends were 4 bases for V and 6 bases for J; bases not matched to a gene: 7. CDR1 is MRHNA and CDR2 is SNTAGT in the germline V gene. CDR3 nucleotides: TGTGCCAGCAGTGTATCACAGGGGGGAGATGGCTACACCTTC. It codes for CASSVSQGGDGYTF.

The rearrangement links TRBV5-1 to TRBJ1-4; tentative D call: TRBD1 (5 bases). This CDR3 has 16 amino acids. Trimming shortened V by 4 bases and J by 0 bases, and 13 bases separated the two germline ends. Germline CDR1 reads SGHRS; CDR2 reads YFSETQ. This CDR3 reads CASSGVGLATNEKLFF. The CDR3, as DNA: TGCGCCAGCAGCGGGGTGGGGCTGGCAACTAATGAAAAACTGTTTTTT.

V and J are TRBV5-1 and TRBJ1-1; D uncertain. CDR1 SGHRS and CDR2 YFSETQ come from the germline V gene. Between the trimmed V and J ends, which lost 4 bases and 0 bases, there was a span of 13 bases. This CDR3 is built from 15 residues. Here the CDR3 reads CASSQAPRMNTEAFF. In nucleotides, the CDR3 is TGCGCCAGCAGCCAGGCGCCCCGCATGAACACTGAAGCTTTCTTT.

The V and J genes are TRBV11-3 and TRBJ1-2; 10 bases line up with TRBD1. The CDR3 loop spans 13 amino acids. Germline V lookup: CDR1 SGHNT, CDR2 YENEEA. Losses at the gene ends were 4 bases for V and 7 bases for J; bases not matched to a gene: 3. The CDR3 reads CASSSTGGRGYTF. CDR3 bases: TGTGCCAGCAGCTCGACAGGGGGCCGTGGCTACACCTTC.

The chain uses TRBV29-1 and TRBJ1-4; D remains unclear. This CDR3 is 13 amino acids long. The V end lost 7 bases, the J end lost 6 bases, and 15 bases lay between the germline ends. Germline values: CDR1 SQVTM, CDR2 ANQGSEA. The CDR3 loop is CSARRDLDEKLFF. CDR3 DNA sequence: TGCAGCGCTCGCCGGGATTTAGATGAAAAACTGTTTTTT.

This chain uses TRBV4-2 with TRBJ2-7; the match to TRBD2 covers 13 bases. The germline CDR1 and CDR2 sequences are LGHNA and YNFKEQ. V shed 8 bases and J 5 bases; nucleotides not matched to a gene: 6. The CDR3 extends over 14 amino acids. The CDR3 sequence: CASPGTSGDDEQYF. The CDR3 DNA follows: TGTGCCAGCCCGGGGACTAGCGGGGACGACGAGCAGTACTTC.

Here the CDR3 reads CASSSAGNRGDEQYF. CDR3 coding DNA: TGCGCCAGCAGCTCCGCGGGGAACAGGGGTGACGAGCAGTACTTC. V and J are TRBV5-1 and TRBJ2-7; weak D call: TRBD1 (7 bases). The V end was cut by 3 bases, the J end by 5 bases, with 18 bases between. Germline CDR1 and CDR2: SGHRS and YFSETQ. The CDR3 spans 15 residues.

V gene TRBV2 combines with J gene TRBJ1-1; D gene ambiguous. V gave up 3 bases and J gave up 4 bases, with 9 bases separating them. The CDR3 runs 13 residues. CDR1 and CDR2 (germline): SNHLY, FYNNEI. In DNA, the CDR3 is TGTGCCAGCAGTGATAAAAGAGGCACTGAAGCTTTCTTT. As protein: CASSDKRGTEAFF.

V is TRBV4-3 and J is TRBJ2-3; D not certain. This CDR3 has 16 amino acids. CDR1 and CDR2 (germline): LGHNA, YSLEER. V gave up 3 bases and J gave up 0 bases, with 13 bases separating them. CDR3 DNA sequence: TGCGCCAGCAGCCAGAGCGAAGTTTCTAGCACAGATACGCAGTATTTT. Translated: CASSQSEVSSTDTQYF.